This T cell receptor (beta chain) was identified in a study of blood T cell repertoires in COVID-19. Overall study context: Some COVID-19 samples were acute and others convalescent; all came from the United States, Italy and Spain. PBMCs, B-cell-depleted T cells, or T cells provided the cDNA or gDNA that made up the material.

Those enrolled in Seattle joined during active infection and were followed longitudinally afterward. The CDR3 has 18 residues. In the authors' workflow: Amplification of reference gene primers provided the estimated nucleated cell counts. Data came from immunoSEQ multiplex PCR; TCRdb stores just in-frame clones and leaves some out. V, J and clone size derive from that table, while D and trimming were established from the DNA sequence. The sample lists some 300,000 clones, 75% to 90% occurring once. The V and J genes are TRBV21-1 and TRBJ2-7; the listed D gene, TRBD2, was not tested against the DNA. TRBV21-1 counts as a pseudogene. The clonotype comes from a woman in her seventies with COVID-19, enrolled during active disease. The specimen sequenced was peripheral blood. DNA for the CDR3: TGTGCCAGCAGCAAAGCGACAGGACTAGCGGGAACTGACTACGAGCAGTACTTC. Amino acids: CASSKATGLAGTDYEQYF.